This is a list of T cell receptor beta chains from one sample in a study of control samples from healthy donors and cancer patients. Repertoires were generated with immunoSEQ multiplex PCR, while TCRdb's copy carries only in-frame clones and drops some. Among 61,000 or so clones listed, around 90% were seen once. Sequenced: PBMCs. Receptors originate from a man in his fifties or sixties with colorectal cancer. Both conserved end residues are part of each CDR3. D genes are given only for firm matches. The size entry is marked missing in some rows and otherwise reads once, few, many or a size class.

j_call | d_call | clone_size | v_call | cdr3_aa | cdr3_nt
TRBJ2-1 | NA | NA | TRBV5-6 | CASSSPGTAGFGEFF | TGTGCCAGCAGCTCCCCCGGGACCGCGGGGTTCGGGGAGTTCTTC
TRBJ1-2 | TRBD1 | NA | TRBV6-5 | CASSKGQGAVGYTF | TGTGCCAGCAGTAAGGGACAGGGGGCTGTTGGCTACACCTTC
TRBJ2-7 | TRBD1 | NA | TRBV19 | CASSMDRGSYEQYF | TGTGCCAGTAGTATGGACAGGGGGTCCTACGAGCAGTACTTC
TRBJ1-6 | TRBD1 | NA | TRBV30 | CAWRLRGTGLPLHF | TGTGCCTGGAGACTAAGAGGGACAGGGTTACCCCTCCACTTT
TRBJ2-3 | NA | once | TRBV2 | CASSLLLGQADTQYF | TGTGCCAGCAGTCTTCTCCTGGGGCAGGCAGATACGCAGTATTTT
TRBJ2-1 | NA | NA | TRBV7-9 | CASSLASSANEQFF | TGTGCCAGCAGCTTAGCTTCCAGCGCCAATGAGCAGTTCTTC
TRBJ2-3 | NA | NA | TRBV21-1 | CASSKGPTPGQGASSTDTQYF | TGTGCCAGCAGCAAAGGTCCGACTCCGGGACAGGGGGCCTCTAGCACAGATACGCAGTATTTT
TRBJ1-2 | TRBD1 | once | TRBV6-6 | CASSYSTGGGYTF | TGTGCCAGCAGTTACTCCACAGGGGGTGGCTACACCTTC
TRBJ2-7 | TRBD2 | NA | TRBV7-9 | CASSFETSHEQYF | TGTGCCAGCAGCTTTGAGACTAGCCACGAGCAGTACTTC
TRBJ2-6 | NA | NA | TRBV7-9 | CASSLWVGSGANVLTF | TGTGCCAGCAGCTTATGGGTAGGATCTGGGGCCAACGTCCTGACTTTC
TRBJ2-5 | TRBD1 | NA | TRBV5-6 | CASSLTGVETQYF | TGTGCCAGCAGCCTAACAGGGGTAGAGACCCAGTACTTC
TRBJ2-7 | NA | NA | TRBV23-1 | CASSQAGTVSYEQYF | TGCGCCAGCAGTCAAGCCGGGACTGTCTCCTACGAGCAGTACTTC
TRBJ2-2 | TRBD1 | NA | TRBV6-5 | CASSYFGTGRTGELFF | TGTGCCAGCAGTTACTTCGGGACAGGGAGAACCGGGGAGCTGTTTTTT
TRBJ2-7 | NA | NA | TRBV3-1/TRBV3-2 | CASSQRSSYEQYF | TGTGCCAGCAGCCAAAGGAGCTCCTACGAGCAGTACTTC